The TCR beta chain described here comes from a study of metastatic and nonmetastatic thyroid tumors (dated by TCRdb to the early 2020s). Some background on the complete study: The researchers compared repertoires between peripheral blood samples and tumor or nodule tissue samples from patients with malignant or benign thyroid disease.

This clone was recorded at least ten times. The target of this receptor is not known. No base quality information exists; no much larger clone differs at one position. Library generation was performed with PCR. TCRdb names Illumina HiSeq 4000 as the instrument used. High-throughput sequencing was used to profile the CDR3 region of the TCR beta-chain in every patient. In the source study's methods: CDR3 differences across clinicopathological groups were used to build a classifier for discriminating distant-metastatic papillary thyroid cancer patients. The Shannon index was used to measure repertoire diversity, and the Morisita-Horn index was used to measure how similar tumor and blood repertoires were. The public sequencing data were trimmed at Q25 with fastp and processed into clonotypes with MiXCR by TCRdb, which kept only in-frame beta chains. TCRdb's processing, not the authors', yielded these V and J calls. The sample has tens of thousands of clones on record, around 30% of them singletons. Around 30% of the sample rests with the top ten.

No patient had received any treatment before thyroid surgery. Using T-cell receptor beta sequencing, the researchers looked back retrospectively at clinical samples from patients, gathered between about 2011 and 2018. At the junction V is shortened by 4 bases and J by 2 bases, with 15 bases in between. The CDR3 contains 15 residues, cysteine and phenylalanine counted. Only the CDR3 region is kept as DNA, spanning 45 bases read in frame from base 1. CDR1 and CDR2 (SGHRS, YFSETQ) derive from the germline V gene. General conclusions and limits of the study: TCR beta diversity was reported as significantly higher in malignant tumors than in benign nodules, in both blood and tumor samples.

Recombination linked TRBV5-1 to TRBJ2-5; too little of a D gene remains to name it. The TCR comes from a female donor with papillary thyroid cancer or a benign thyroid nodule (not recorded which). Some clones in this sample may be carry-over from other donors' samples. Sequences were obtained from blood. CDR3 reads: CASSTGLLGQETQYF. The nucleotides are TGCGCCAGCAGCACCGGCCTATTAGGGCAAGAGACCCAGTACTTC.